A few counts support the clone carrying this T cell receptor beta chain. Its antigen is unknown. The same CDR3 also results from other DNA sequences found in this sample. Looked up from germline, CDR1 is MNHNY and CDR2 is SVGAGI (reference sequence). The CDR3 runs 15 residues. V gave up 6 bases and J gave up 0 bases; unmatched junction bases: 5. The sample originates from a study of PD-1 blockade in classical Hodgkin lymphoma. The protocol was immunoSEQ multiplex PCR, while the TCRdb copy is restricted to in-frame clones and leaves out a portion. The repertoire holds 30,000 to 45,000 clones, 60% to 80% seen once, with less than 15% in the top ten. Study observations and caveats: Reports described newly diagnosed patients as having lower baseline TCR diversity than healthy donors.

Each and every patient relapsed after autologous stem cell transplantation, and patients got differing brentuximab vedotin exposure. The rearrangement uses TRBV6-6 and TRBJ1-3; the match to TRBD1 covers 7 bases. The TCR originated in a human donor with classical Hodgkin lymphoma. The material was peripheral blood mononuclear cells (PBMCs), obtained before the second cycle of nivolumab. The CDR3 loop reads CASRLGQNSGNTIYF. The CDR3 DNA reads as TGTGCCAGCAGACTGGGACAGAACTCTGGAAACACCATATATTTT.